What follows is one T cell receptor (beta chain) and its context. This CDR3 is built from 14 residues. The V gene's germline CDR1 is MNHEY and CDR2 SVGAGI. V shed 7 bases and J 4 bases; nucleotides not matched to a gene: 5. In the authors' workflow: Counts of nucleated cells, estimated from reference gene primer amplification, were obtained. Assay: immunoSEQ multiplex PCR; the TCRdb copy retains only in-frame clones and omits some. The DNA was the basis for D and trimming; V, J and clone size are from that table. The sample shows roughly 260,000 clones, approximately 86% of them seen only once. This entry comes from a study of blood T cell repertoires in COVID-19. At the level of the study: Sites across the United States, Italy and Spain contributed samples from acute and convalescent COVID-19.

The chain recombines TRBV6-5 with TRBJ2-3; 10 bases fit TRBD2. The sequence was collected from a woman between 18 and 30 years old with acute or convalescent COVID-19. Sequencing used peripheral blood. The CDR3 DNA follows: TGTGCCAGCACCAGAGCGGGAGGGGCAGATACGCAGTATTTT. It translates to CASTRAGGADTQYF.